Following are 25 T cell receptor beta chains from one sample sequenced in a study of cytomegalovirus exposure and HLA in healthy donors. The PCR used 60 Vbeta and 13 Jbeta primers. Sequencing used immunoSEQ multiplex PCR; TCRdb keeps in-frame clones, though not all of them. The repertoire holds around 130,000 clones, with roughly three quarters as singletons. Material: PBMCs. All receptors derive from a man younger than 30 in good health and CMV-seronegative.

This chain links TRBV6-1 with TRBJ2-7; 7 nucleotides agree with TRBD2. The CDR3 loop spans 14 amino acids. Germline assignment: CDR1 MNHNS and CDR2 SASEGT. V shed 6 bases and J 2 bases; nucleotides not matched to a gene: 7. CDR3: CASSSLGLAYEQYV. CDR3 in DNA: TGTGCCAGCAGCTCATTAGGACTAGCCTACGAGCAGTACGTC.

V gene TRBV29-1 combines with J gene TRBJ1-2; tentatively, D is TRBD1 (5 bases). With 7 bases removed from V and 0 bases from J, the gap between germline ends came to 12 bases. This CDR3 comprises 13 residues. Per germline, CDR1 SQVTM and CDR2 ANQGSEA. The CDR3 here is CSDRTVANYGYTF. In DNA, the CDR3 is TGCAGCGACAGGACGGTAGCTAACTATGGCTACACCTTC.

DNA of the CDR3: TGTGCCAGCAGCCCCGGGACAGCAGCTAACTATGGCTACACCTTC. This codes for CASSPGTAANYGYTF. The V call is TRBV5-6, the J call TRBJ1-2; 7 nucleotides line up with TRBD1. With V trimmed by 4 bases and J by 0 bases, 6 bases remained unmatched. CDR1 SGHDT and CDR2 YYEEEE come from the germline V gene. This CDR3 spans 15 amino acids.

The chain links TRBV7-3 to TRBJ2-1; D perhaps matches TRBD2 (7 bases). In germline, CDR1 is SGHTA, CDR2 FQGTGA. V lost 3 bases, J lost 9 bases, and 21 bases lay in between. The CDR3 runs to 16 residues. CDR3 nucleotides: TGTGCCAGCAGCTTGGGGGTCCGAGGGGGGACTACTGAGCAGTTCTTC. Its protein product is CASSLGVRGGTTEQFF.

The chain carries TRBV6-5 and TRBJ1-1; D is possibly TRBD1 (5 bases). Germline V gene lookup returns CDR1 MNHEY and CDR2 SVGAGI. Trimming pared 2 bases from V and 0 bases from J, leaving 10 bases between. The CDR3 length is 15 residues. The CDR3 spells CASSYQSGMNTEAFF. CDR3 nucleotide sequence: TGTGCCAGCAGTTACCAATCAGGGATGAACACTGAAGCTTTCTTT.

This clone has more than one count but fewer than ten. V and J are TRBV5-4 and TRBJ2-3, with 11 bases fitting TRBD2. This CDR3 contains 15 residues. V gave up 4 bases and J gave up 8 bases; unmatched junction bases: 9. Germline loops: CDR1 SGHNT, CDR2 YYREEE (reference sequence). For the CDR3, the DNA is TGTGCCAGCAGCCGGGGACTAGCGGAAATGGGTACGCAGTATTTT. It specifies CASSRGLAEMGTQYF.

The gene calls are TRBV2 and TRBJ1-5; 9 bases agree with TRBD1. Germline CDR1 reads SNHLY; CDR2 reads FYNNEI. This CDR3 has 18 residues. Trimming at V came to 7 bases and at J to 0 bases, leaving 13 bases not matched to a gene. This CDR3 reads CASTRTGAHLYSNQPQHF. Here the CDR3 DNA reads TGTGCCAGCACAAGGACAGGGGCTCATCTATATAGCAATCAGCCCCAGCATTTT.

The V call is TRBV11-3, the J call TRBJ1-1; 7 bases line up with TRBD1. This CDR3 is 14 amino acids long. V lost 5 bases, J lost 1 base, and 4 bases stayed unmatched. Germline V lookup: CDR1 SGHNT, CDR2 YENEEA. The CDR3 loop reads CASSLGTANTEAFF. CDR3 nucleotide sequence: TGTGCCAGCAGCCTAGGGACAGCGAACACTGAAGCTTTCTTT. The full variable domain, with the rest looked up from reference TRBV11-3 and TRBJ1-1, is EAGVVQSPRYKIIEKKQPVAFWCNPISGHNTLYWYLQNLGQGPELLIRYENEEAVDDSQLPKDRFSAERLKGVDSTLKIQPAELGDSAVYLCASSLGTANTEAFFGQGTRLTVV.

The chain is built from TRBV7-8 and TRBJ2-2; perhaps TRBD1 as D (7 bases). The CDR3 extends over 19 amino acids. Between the trimmed V and J ends, which lost 1 base and 1 base, there was a span of 19 bases. The germline gives CDR1 SGHVS, CDR2 FQNEAQ. The CDR3 loop reads CASSLGHRGRGRNTGELFF. The CDR3 coding sequence is TGTGCCAGCAGCTTAGGCCACAGGGGCCGGGGGAGGAACACCGGGGAGCTGTTTTTT. Using reference TRBV7-8 and TRBJ2-2 for the parts outside the CDR3, the full variable domain is GAGVSQSPRYKVAKRGQDVALRCDPISGHVSLFWYQQALGQGPEFLTYFQNEAQLDKSGLPSDRFFAERPEGSVSTLKIQRTQQEDSAVYLCASSLGHRGRGRNTGELFFGEGSRLTVL.

The V and J genes are TRBV18 and TRBJ2-1; D is possibly TRBD2 (5 bases). The germline V gene encodes CDR1 KGHSH and CDR2 LQKENI. The CDR3 covers 16 residues. Trimming shortened V by 4 bases and J by 5 bases, and 18 bases separated the two germline ends. The CDR3 region is CASSRLAPRTNNEQFF. CDR3 nucleotide sequence: TGTGCCAGCTCACGGTTAGCGCCGAGAACCAACAATGAGCAGTTCTTC.

V is TRBV27 and J is TRBJ2-1, with TRBD2 matching 8 bases. This CDR3 region has 15 residues. The germline V gene has CDR1 MNHEY and CDR2 SMNVEV (reference sequence). V gave up 3 bases and J gave up 2 bases; unmatched junction bases: 3. The CDR3 DNA sequence: TGTGCCAGCAGTTTTCGGGGGGGGACCTACAATGAGCAGTTCTTC. This translates into CASSFRGGTYNEQFF.

The J gene is TRBJ2-5, the V gene TRBV5-1; 8 bases are shared with TRBD2. Germline CDR1 is SGHRS and CDR2 is YFSETQ. The CDR3 consists of 17 residues. V gave up 2 bases and J gave up 2 bases; unmatched junction bases: 11. CDR3 DNA: TGCGCCAGCAGCTTAGGAAGCGGGACTAGGGGGCAAGAGACCCAGTACTTC. It codes for CASSLGSGTRGQETQYF.

This clone was observed a single time. The chain combines TRBV28 with TRBJ2-1; D might be TRBD2 (5 bases). This CDR3 comprises 16 residues. V shed 6 bases and J shed 0 bases, with 15 bases lying between them. Germline CDR1 and CDR2: MDHEN and SYDVKM. DNA of the CDR3: TGTGCCAGCAGCTCGACGGGGAGAACCTCCTACAATGAGCAGTTCTTC. The encoded protein is CASSSTGRTSYNEQFF.

Concerning this clone itself: Given the absence of the conserved phenylalanine or tryptophan at the CDR3 end, a read error is likely. The chain carries TRBV6-4 and TRBJ2-3; D might be TRBD1 (5 bases). From germline, CDR1 is MRHNA and CDR2 SNTAGT. CDR3 size: 14 residues. Trimming left V 2 bases short and J 0 bases short, with 6 bases between. The chain's CDR3 is CASSDGASTDTQYL. In nucleotides, the CDR3 is TGTGCCAGCAGTGACGGGGCCAGCACAGATACGCAGTATCTT.

The chain's CDR3 is CASSPPPGDTQYF. DNA for the CDR3: TGTGCCAGCTCACCACCCCCGGGGGATACGCAGTATTTT. The V gene is TRBV18, the J gene TRBJ2-3; TRBD2 might be the D (5 bases). This CDR3 region has 13 residues. Germline CDR1 KGHSH, CDR2 LQKENI. V lost 0 bases and J lost 6, with 7 bases in between.

The V and J genes are TRBV7-6 and TRBJ2-3; D perhaps matches TRBD1 (5 bases). The germline V and J ends were trimmed by 4 bases and 7 bases, with 6 bases remaining between them. Germline-derived CDR1 and CDR2 are SGHVS and FNYEAQ. The CDR3 is made up of 11 amino acids. The CDR3 here is CASSYRNTQYF. The CDR3, as DNA: TGTGCCAGCAGCTACAGGAATACGCAGTATTTT.

The CDR3, as DNA: TGTGCCAGCAGCGGTTGGGGGGAGGTCGAGACCCAGTACTTC. Its translation: CASSGWGEVETQYF. The chain has TRBV5-4 and TRBJ2-5; D is possibly TRBD2 (6 bases). V lost 4 bases and J 5 bases, leaving 15 bases between the germline ends. Germline assignment: CDR1 SGHNT and CDR2 YYREEE (reference sequence). This CDR3 contains 14 residues.

J is TRBJ1-5 and V is TRBV7-6, with unresolved D. CDR3 length: 15 amino acids. Looked up from germline, CDR1 is SGHVS and CDR2 is FNYEAQ. V was clipped by 1 base and J by 0 bases, with 7 bases between them. In nucleotides, the CDR3 is TGTGCCAGCAGCTTAGACATTAATAGCAATCAGCCCCAGCATTTT. This sequence encodes CASSLDINSNQPQHF.

The chain couples TRBV6-5 to TRBJ2-7, with D perhaps matching TRBD2 (6 bases). Germline loops: CDR1 MNHEY, CDR2 SVGAGI. V dropped 5 bases and J dropped 2 bases, with 13 bases sitting between them. CDR3 length equals 14 residues. The CDR3 spells CASSKGGNPYEQYF. The DNA for the CDR3 is TGTGCCAGCAGTAAGGGCGGGAACCCCTACGAGCAGTACTTC.

This chain links TRBV6-5 with TRBJ2-1; tentatively, D is TRBD1 (5 bases). Germline V gives CDR1 MNHEY, CDR2 SVGAGI. This CDR3 contains 13 residues. Trimming took 0 bases from V and 9 from J, leaving 9 bases between them. The DNA for the CDR3 is TGTGCCAGCAGTTACTCGCATGGGGCTGAGCAGTTCTTC. This translates into CASSYSHGAEQFF.

V and J are TRBV7-8 and TRBJ2-3; 9 nucleotides match TRBD2. This CDR3 spans 13 amino acids. Germline V gene data show CDR1 as SGHVS and CDR2 as FQNEAQ. With 8 bases clipped from V and 6 bases from J, the junction kept 6 bases outside the gene matches. As DNA, the CDR3 is TGTGCCAGCGCGGGAGGGCCGGTCGATACGCAGTATTTT. Its protein is CASAGGPVDTQYF.

V and J are TRBV21-1 and TRBJ1-5; the tabulated D call, TRBD1, remains unverified against the DNA. TRBV21-1 is reported as a pseudogene. The CDR3 has 17 residues. The CDR3 is CASNSKPAGGCNQPQHF. CDR3 DNA sequence: TGTGCCAGCAACTCAAAACCTGCAGGGGGCTGCAATCAGCCCCAGCATTTT.

There are a few counts of this clone. This chain connects TRBV6-1 to TRBJ2-3, with D possibly being TRBD1 (6 bases). Trimming removed 5 bases at V and 4 bases at J, with 13 bases between. The CDR3 spans 14 residues. Germline CDR1 MNHNS, CDR2 SASEGT. DNA of the CDR3: TGTGCCAGCAGTAATCACAGGGTTGCAGATACGCAGTATTTT. Its translation: CASSNHRVADTQYF.

The chain combines TRBV7-2 with TRBJ2-3, with TRBD2 matching over 7 bases. Germline CDR1 SGHTA, CDR2 FQGNSA. Trimming removed 5 bases from V and 1 base from J; junction bases left unmatched: 9. This CDR3 comprises 16 residues. The CDR3 DNA sequence: TGTGCCAGCAGCCCGGCGTGGGCGGGGGGCACAGATACGCAGTATTTT. Protein product: CASSPAWAGGTDTQYF.

The chain is built from TRBV18 and TRBJ2-2, with 10 positions matching TRBD2. Germline lookup yields CDR1 KGHSH and CDR2 LQKENI. J lost 3 bases, V lost 4 bases, and 11 bases had no gene match. This CDR3 has 18 amino acids. CDR3 loop: CASSLHAIAGGDTGELFF. For the CDR3, the DNA is TGTGCCAGCTCACTCCATGCGATAGCGGGAGGTGACACCGGGGAGCTGTTTTTT.